The source of this T cell receptor (beta chain) is a study of OX40 agonist ivuxolimab in advanced cancers. Some clones are missing from TCRdb's copy, which holds only in-frame ones; the method was immunoSEQ multiplex PCR. The sample contains nearly 70,000 clones, 75% to 85% of which appear only once. Trimming pared 0 bases from V and 4 bases from J, leaving 9 bases between. The germline V gene has CDR1 SGHRS and CDR2 YFSETQ. The CDR3 extends over 14 amino acids. Autoimmune disease history or systemic immunosuppression barred patients. This chain links TRBV5-1 with TRBJ2-3; no clear D gene. The sequence derives from an adult with an advanced solid tumor such as melanoma, head and neck, liver or kidney cancer. Sample: CD4+ or CD8+ T cells sorted from blood, taken in a trial of the OX40 agonist ivuxolimab. In DNA form, the CDR3 reads TGCGCCAGCAGCTTGGGTTCAAAGGCAGATACGCAGTATTTT. This codes for CASSLGSKADTQYF.